This T cell receptor (beta chain) originates from a study of T-cell reconstitution after alpha-beta-depleted transplantation in children. Unique molecular identifiers were incorporated during preparation of the TCRbeta library. TCRdb reprocessed the PCR reads via MiXCR and lists one record per CDR3 protein. The table records approximately 88,000 distinct CDR3 sequences, 12% of them present only once. This clonotype showed up just a few times. Deletions cut 3 bases from V and 1 base from J, with 12 bases between. The CDR3 is 15 residues long. Germline CDR1 and CDR2: SEHNR and FQNEAQ (reference sequence).

This sequence joins TRBV7-9 and TRBJ2-5; a weak D match, TRBD1 (5 bases). The sample was PBMCs from the stem cell graft donor, taken from the stem cell graft. This receptor was taken from a human donor who donated a stem cell graft to a child with inherited bone marrow failure. The CDR3 DNA is TGTGCCAGCAGCTTCTCCGCCAGGGTCCAAGAGACCCAGTACTTC. It specifies CASSFSARVQETQYF.